A single sample is the source of the 18 T cell receptor beta chains below, sequenced in a study of blood T cell repertoires in COVID-19. Repertoires were generated with immunoSEQ multiplex PCR, while TCRdb's copy carries only in-frame clones and drops some. The profile shows about 140,000 clones, approximately 86% of them singletons. The source material was PBMCs or T cells enriched from blood (not recorded which). The receptor set was obtained from a woman between 35 and 50 years old who had recovered from COVID-19.

The rearrangement links TRBV12-3 or TRBV12-4 to TRBJ2-1, with 7 bases lining up with TRBD1. This CDR3 spans 13 amino acids. V lost 4 bases to trimming and J lost 6 bases; unmatched junction nucleotides: 3. CDR3 sequence reads: CASSSGTANEQFF. The CDR3 region has the DNA TGTGCCAGCAGTTCCGGGACAGCCAATGAGCAGTTCTTC.

The gene calls are TRBV10-3 and TRBJ1-2; D gene uncertain. The CDR3 is 15 amino acids. The germline V gene has CDR1 ENHRY and CDR2 SYGVKD. Trimming left V 2 bases short and J 1 base short, with 11 bases between. This chain's CDR3 is CAISETGRNNYGYTF. DNA of the CDR3: TGTGCCATCAGTGAGACCGGGAGAAATAACTATGGCTACACCTTC.

The chain has TRBV10-3 and TRBJ2-7, with TRBD2 matching 8 bases. There are 12 residues in the CDR3. Germline V lookup: CDR1 ENHRY, CDR2 SYGVKD. The V gene end was trimmed by 7 bases and the J gene end by 4 bases; junction bases not matched to a gene: 3. CDR3 region: CAIMTSEYEQYF. The CDR3 region has the DNA TGTGCCATCATGACTAGCGAGTACGAGCAGTACTTC.

V and J are TRBV7-9 and TRBJ1-1, with D possibly being TRBD1 (5 bases). The CDR3 has 14 residues. Looked up from germline, CDR1 is SEHNR and CDR2 is FQNEAQ (reference sequence). The V gene lost 7 bases and the J gene lost 2 bases, with 14 bases spanning the gap. CDR3 loop: CASTVDRINTEAFF. CDR3 sequence (DNA): TGTGCCAGCACCGTCGACAGAATCAACACTGAAGCTTTCTTT.

The rearrangement links TRBV12-3 or TRBV12-4 to TRBJ2-7, with 11 bases identical to TRBD2. The CDR3 runs 12 residues. Trimming took 5 bases from V and 10 from J; bases not matched to a gene: 4. As DNA, the CDR3 is TGTGCCAGCAGTCTCGGACTAGCGGGTCAGTACTTC. It is translated as CASSLGLAGQYF.

This clone appeared a single time. J is TRBJ1-1 and V is TRBV5-5; D ambiguous. The CDR3 spans 12 residues. V shed 4 bases and J shed 8 bases, with 12 bases lying between them. Germline assignment: CDR1 SGHKS and CDR2 YYEKEE (reference sequence). The DNA for the CDR3 is TGTGCCAGCAGCCAGAATGGAGCCGAAGCTTTCTTT. Residues: CASSQNGAEAFF.

The CDR3 sequence: CASRLTSGASYEQYF. In DNA, the CDR3 is TGTGCCAGCAGACTCACTAGCGGGGCCTCCTACGAGCAGTACTTC. The V gene is TRBV7-8, the J gene TRBJ2-7; 10 nucleotides line up with TRBD2. Trimming cost V 6 bases and J 0 bases; bases outside gene matches: 5. This CDR3 spans 15 amino acids. From germline, CDR1 is SGHVS and CDR2 FQNEAQ.

V and J are TRBV4-1 and TRBJ2-7; 9 bases align to TRBD1. The CDR3 totals 17 residues. V was pared by 0 bases and J by 6 bases, with 12 bases of the junction left unmatched. Germline V lookup: CDR1 MGHRA, CDR2 YSYEKL. CDR3 loop: CASSQDPMTGGVGEQYF. The DNA for the CDR3 is TGCGCCAGCAGCCAAGACCCTATGACAGGGGGGGTGGGCGAGCAGTACTTC.

The J gene is TRBJ2-7, the V gene TRBV7-9; D might be TRBD1 (6 bases). Germline V gene data show CDR1 as SEHNR and CDR2 as FQNEAQ (reference sequence). V was cut by 5 bases and J by 4 bases, with 18 bases left in between. There are 15 residues in the CDR3. The CDR3 sequence is CASSPRQARGYEQYF. The DNA of the CDR3 is TGTGCCAGCAGCCCAAGACAGGCAAGGGGGTACGAGCAGTACTTC.

This chain links TRBV5-6 with TRBJ2-5; D is undetermined. Trimming took off 1 base at V and 0 bases at J, with 16 bases between the two ends. The V gene's germline CDR1 is SGHDT and CDR2 YYEEEE. The CDR3 loop spans 17 amino acids. The CDR3 bases are TGTGCCAGCAGCTTGTCAGGTCAGAGACCCAACCAAGAGACCCAGTACTTC. This gives the protein CASSLSGQRPNQETQYF.

The rearrangement uses TRBV5-4 and TRBJ2-1; possible D gene TRBD2, 5 bases. The length of the CDR3 is 12 residues. Germline V gives CDR1 SGHNT, CDR2 YYREEE (reference sequence). V was pared by 2 bases and J by 9 bases, with 9 bases between. The CDR3 protein is CASSLEGSEQFF. The CDR3 nucleotides are TGTGCCAGCAGCTTAGAGGGCAGTGAGCAGTTCTTC.

This clone occurred a few times. The chain links TRBV6-5 to TRBJ1-2, with D unclear. V lost 4 bases and J 8 bases, leaving 11 bases between the germline ends. Germline V gene lookup returns CDR1 MNHEY and CDR2 SVGAGI. This CDR3 spans 12 amino acids. The CDR3 DNA reads TGTGCCAGCAGTTCGGTCGGTCTAGGCTACACCTTC. It yields the protein CASSSVGLGYTF.

The chain couples TRBV5-5 to TRBJ2-1; 9 bases agree with TRBD1. From germline, CDR1 is SGHKS and CDR2 YYEKEE (reference sequence). The V gene end was trimmed by 7 bases and the J gene end by 3 bases; junction bases not matched to a gene: 5. The CDR3 runs to 14 residues. The CDR3 loop reads CASRDREYYNEQFF. The DNA for the CDR3 is TGTGCCAGCCGGGACAGGGAATACTACAATGAGCAGTTCTTC.

This clone has a single count. The genes are TRBV19 and TRBJ1-2, with TRBD1 identical over 8 bases. J lost 3 bases, V lost 4 bases, and 4 bases had no gene match. The CDR3 runs to 14 residues. The V gene's germline CDR1 is LNHDA and CDR2 SQIVND (reference sequence). CDR3 sequence reads: CASSTRQGHYGYTF. The CDR3 DNA sequence: TGTGCCAGTAGTACCCGACAGGGGCACTATGGCTACACCTTC. The whole variable domain, filled in from reference TRBV19 and TRBJ1-2, reads DGGITQSPKYLFRKEGQNVTLSCEQNLNHDAMYWYRQDPGQGLRLIYYSQIVNDFQKGDIAEGYSVSREKKESFPLTVTSAQKNPTAFYLCASSTRQGHYGYTFGSGTRLTVV.

To note about this clone: Other DNA variants within this sample encode the same CDR3. The CDR3, as DNA: TGCGCCAGCAGCTTGGGACAGGGAGGATACGAGCAGTACTTC. As protein: CASSLGQGGYEQYF. The chain employs TRBV5-1 and TRBJ2-7, with D perhaps matching TRBD1 (7 bases). The CDR3 is 14 amino acids. From germline, CDR1 is SGHRS and CDR2 YFSETQ. V shed 0 bases and J shed 4 bases, with 11 bases lying between them.

This clone was observed a few times. The chain is built from TRBV19 and TRBJ2-4; a weak D match, TRBD1 (6 bases). The CDR3 is made up of 13 amino acids. Per the germline V gene, CDR1 is LNHDA and CDR2 is SQIVND (reference sequence). The V end was cut by 9 bases, the J end by 3 bases, with 12 bases between. CDR3 bases: TGTGCCAGCCACGACAGGTACAAAAACATTCAGTACTTC. Protein sequence: CASHDRYKNIQYF.

The chain combines TRBV5-1 with TRBJ1-3, with D possibly being TRBD1 (5 bases). Germline CDR1 reads SGHRS; CDR2 reads YFSETQ. The CDR3 is 15 residues long. V was clipped by 0 bases and J by 0 bases, with 7 bases between them. CDR3 sequence (DNA): TGCGCCAGCAGCTTGGAACAGGCCTCTGGAAACACCATATATTTT. The encoded protein is CASSLEQASGNTIYF.

The V call is TRBV6-4, the J call TRBJ2-7; no definite D call. The CDR3 has 15 amino acids. The V gene lost 2 bases and the J gene lost 0 bases, with 11 bases spanning the gap. In germline, CDR1 is MRHNA, CDR2 SNTAGT. As DNA, the CDR3 is TGTGCCAGCAGTGACGGTCGCGGCCGCTCCTACGAGCAGTACTTC. Protein sequence: CASSDGRGRSYEQYF.